The sequence of this T cell receptor (beta chain) was determined in a study of shared clonotypes between healthy human individuals. Study overall: Used for every donor were three CD4 naive, three CD4 memory, two CD8 naive and one CD8 memory plate.

Generated by immunoSEQ multiplex PCR, the TCRdb table keeps only in-frame clones and is missing some. Here the sample spans about 2,500,000 clones, around nine tenths being singletons. Germline V CDR1 and CDR2: SGHDN, FVKESK. This CDR3 is built from 17 residues. Trimming took 2 bases from V and 2 from J, leaving 13 bases between them. The chain has TRBV14 and TRBJ2-6; D unclear. Sequencing was carried out using naive CD4+ T cells sorted from blood. Sample subset: CD45RA+ positively selected. This TCR was recovered from a man between 18 and 35 years old in good health. The CDR3 DNA is TGTGCCAGCAGCCAAAAAAACCGGAATCCTGGGGCCAACGTCCTGACTTTC. Its protein is CASSQKNRNPGANVLTF.